The next 11 T cell receptor beta chains were all read from a single sample in a study of blood T cell repertoires in COVID-19. Sequenced by immunoSEQ multiplex PCR; TCRdb stores in-frame clones only, minus some. The top ten hold roughly 5.6% of the sample, which has 99,000 or so clones, 91% seen once. The sequencing sample was made of peripheral blood. The receptors here all came from a human donor in a cohort sampled during active COVID-19.

CDR3 in amino acids: CASSARQGGSYEQYF. In DNA form, the CDR3 reads TGTGCCAGCAGTGCGAGACAGGGGGGATCCTACGAGCAGTACTTC. The chain has TRBV27 and TRBJ2-7; 9 positions match TRBD1. The germline CDR1 and CDR2 sequences are MNHEY and SMNVEV (reference sequence). The CDR3 spans 15 residues. The V segment lost 5 bases and the J segment 1 base; nucleotides outside the gene matches: 6.

The J gene is TRBJ2-3, the V gene TRBV15; weak D call: TRBD1 (5 bases). V lost 3 bases and J lost 5, with 6 bases in between. This CDR3 comprises 12 residues. Germline values: CDR1 LNHNV, CDR2 YYDKDF (reference sequence). The CDR3 region is CATSRGLDTQYF. In DNA, the CDR3 is TGTGCCACCAGCAGGGGGCTAGATACGCAGTATTTT.

The J gene is TRBJ2-1, the V gene TRBV29-1; tentative D call: TRBD2 (5 bases). The germline V gene encodes CDR1 SQVTM and CDR2 ANQGSEA. The CDR3 consists of 13 residues. V lost 4 bases to trimming and J lost 7 bases, with 14 bases between them. CDR3 bases: TGCAGCGTTGGGTCCCCGGGGAGAAATGAGCAGTTCTTC. It is translated as CSVGSPGRNEQFF.

V usage is TRBV30 and J usage is TRBJ1-2; tentatively, D is TRBD1 (5 bases). The germline V gene encodes CDR1 GTSNPN and CDR2 SVGIG (reference sequence). This CDR3 comprises 13 residues. V shed 5 bases and J shed 4 bases, with 14 bases lying between them. The CDR3 DNA is TGTGCCTGGGCCCTCGGGGGAAGCTATGGCTACACCTTC. Translating it yields CAWALGGSYGYTF.

The chain employs TRBV25-1 and TRBJ1-2, with 7 bases matching TRBD1. Germline assignment: CDR1 MGHDK and CDR2 SYGVNS. This CDR3 comprises 13 residues. Trimming took 7 bases from V and 4 from J; bases not matched to a gene: 6. The CDR3 nucleotides read TGTGCCAGCACAAGACAGGGAGGCTATGGCTACACCTTC. As protein: CASTRQGGYGYTF.

This chain connects TRBV11-2 to TRBJ2-2, with D tentatively TRBD2 (6 bases). V lost 5 bases, J lost 4 bases, and 11 bases lay in between. The CDR3 consists of 14 residues. CDR1 is SGHAT and CDR2 is FQNNGV in the germline V gene. The CDR3 nucleotides read TGTGCCAGCAGCCCCTTGGGGGGCACCGGGGAGCTGTTTTTT. Residues: CASSPLGGTGELFF.

The J gene is TRBJ1-1, the V gene TRBV3-1 (or the pseudogene TRBV3-2); D gene uncertain. The CDR3 loop spans 14 amino acids. Per germline, CDR1 LGHDT and CDR2 YNNKEL (reference sequence). V lost 1 base to trimming and J lost 11 bases, with 17 bases between them. DNA of the CDR3: TGTGCCAGCAGCCAAGGTCAGCAGACCCGAGGGGCTTTCTTT. Its protein product is CASSQGQQTRGAFF.

In nucleotides, the CDR3 is TGTGCCAGTATGAGGACAGGGGTTAGTGATACGCAGTATTTT. As protein: CASMRTGVSDTQYF. This chain uses TRBV19 with TRBJ2-3, with 9 positions matching TRBD1. Germline CDR1 LNHDA, CDR2 SQIVND (reference sequence). The ends lost 7 bases at V and 6 bases at J; junction bases unmatched: 8. The CDR3 length is 14 residues.

The chain couples TRBV24-1 to TRBJ2-5; a possible D gene is TRBD1 (5 bases). V was clipped by 4 bases and J by 2 bases, with 7 bases between them. CDR1 is KGHDR, CDR2 SFDVKD, per germline. The CDR3 totals 13 residues. The CDR3 region has the DNA TGTGCCACCAGTGACAGGGATCAAGAGACCCAGTACTTC. It is translated as CATSDRDQETQYF.

The CDR3, as DNA: TGTGCCAGCAGCCACGGACAGGACCTAGGGGCTTTCTTT. Protein product: CASSHGQDLGAFF. V is TRBV3-1 (or the pseudogene TRBV3-2) and J is TRBJ1-1, with 7 bases matching TRBD1. The CDR3 contains 13 residues. Germline-derived CDR1 and CDR2 are LGHDT and YNNKEL (reference sequence). J lost 11 bases, V lost 3 bases, and 9 bases had no gene match.

This sequence joins TRBV21-1 and TRBJ1-4; the table's D call TRBD1 went unverified against the DNA. TRBV21-1 is listed as a pseudogene. The CDR3 sequence is 17 residues long. CDR3 loop: CASSALPRQDFNEKLFF. The CDR3 region has the DNA TGTGCCAGCAGCGCCCTCCCCCGACAGGATTTTAATGAAAAACTGTTTTTT.